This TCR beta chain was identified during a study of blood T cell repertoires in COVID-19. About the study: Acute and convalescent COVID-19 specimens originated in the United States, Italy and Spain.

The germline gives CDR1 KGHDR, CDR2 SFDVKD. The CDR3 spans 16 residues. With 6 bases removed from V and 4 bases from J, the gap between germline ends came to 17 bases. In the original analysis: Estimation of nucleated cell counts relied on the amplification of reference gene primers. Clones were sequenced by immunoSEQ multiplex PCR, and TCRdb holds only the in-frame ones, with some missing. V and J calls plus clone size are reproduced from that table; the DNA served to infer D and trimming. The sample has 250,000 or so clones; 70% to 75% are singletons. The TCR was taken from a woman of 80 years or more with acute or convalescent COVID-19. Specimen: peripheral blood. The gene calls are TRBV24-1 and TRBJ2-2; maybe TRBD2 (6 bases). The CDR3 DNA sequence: TGTGCCACCAGTACCGGGGGAGTGCGGAGCACCGGGGAGCTGTTTTTT. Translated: CATSTGGVRSTGELFF.